This record looks at one TCR beta chain sequence and its context. This sample is drawn from a study of OX40 agonist ivuxolimab in advanced cancers. V gave up 2 bases and J gave up 4 bases, with 2 bases separating them. The CDR3 loop spans 11 amino acids. CDR1 is MDHEN, CDR2 SYDVKM, per germline. Libraries were prepared by immunoSEQ multiplex PCR; TCRdb keeps only in-frame clonotypes and omits some of them. The data contain about 110,000 clones, approximately 90% of them seen just once; the ten biggest clones take up about 1.2%. The TCR originated in an adult with an advanced solid tumor such as melanoma, head and neck, liver or kidney cancer. The sample in question was CD4+ or CD8+ T cells sorted from blood, obtained in a trial of the OX40 agonist ivuxolimab. J is TRBJ1-1 and V is TRBV28; D not resolved. The CDR3 loop reads CASSLATEAFF. The CDR3, as DNA: TGTGCCAGCAGTTTAGCCACTGAAGCTTTCTTT. Combining the CDR3 with reference TRBV28 and TRBJ1-1 gives the whole variable domain DVKVTQSSRYLVKRTGEKVFLECVQDMDHENMFWYRQDPGLGLRLIYFSYDVKMKEKGDIPEGYSVSREKKERFSLILESASTNQTSMYLCASSLATEAFFGQGTRLTVV.